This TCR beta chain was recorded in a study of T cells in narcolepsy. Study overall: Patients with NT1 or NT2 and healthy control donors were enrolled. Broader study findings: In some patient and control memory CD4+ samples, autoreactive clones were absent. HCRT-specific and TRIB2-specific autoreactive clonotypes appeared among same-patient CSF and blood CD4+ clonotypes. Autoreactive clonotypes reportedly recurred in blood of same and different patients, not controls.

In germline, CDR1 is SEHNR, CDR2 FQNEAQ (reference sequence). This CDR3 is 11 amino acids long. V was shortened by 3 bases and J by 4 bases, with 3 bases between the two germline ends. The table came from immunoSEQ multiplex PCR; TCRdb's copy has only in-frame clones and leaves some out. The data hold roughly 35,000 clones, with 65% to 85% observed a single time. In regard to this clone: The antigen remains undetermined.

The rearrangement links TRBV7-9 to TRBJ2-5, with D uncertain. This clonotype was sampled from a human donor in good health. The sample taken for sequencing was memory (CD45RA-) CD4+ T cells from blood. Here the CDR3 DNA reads TGTGCCAGCAGCTTCTCAGAGACCCAGTACTTC. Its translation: CASSFSETQYF.